This T cell receptor (beta chain) comes out of a study of blood T cell repertoires in COVID-19 (dated by TCRdb to about 2020). Regarding the research as a whole: The collaborator samples originated in the United States, Italy and Spain and spanned the acute and convalescent phases of COVID-19. The repertoires were released in a freely available public database meant as a resource for research on the immune response to SARS-CoV-2. A de-identified subject ID, COVID-19 status, age in years and sex were almost always included in the sample metadata. Where available, HLA class I and class II types were obtained from metadata supplied by the sample provider rather than from assay-based typing. The samples were drawn from two sources: the first 160 participants of the ongoing ImmuneRACE study, and over 1,000 subjects contributed by 6 global collaborators. The material from the prospective study consisted of cDNA or gDNA derived from T cells, B-cell-depleted T cells, or PBMCs. Deeply sampled blood TCRbeta repertoires from subjects exposed to, actively infected with, or recovered from COVID-19 were included in the dataset.

TCRbeta CDR3 regions were amplified from genomic DNA by means of the immunoSEQ Assay, a bias-controlled multiplex PCR. From the authors' description of their analysis: The number of nucleated cells in each sample was estimated from the amplification of reference gene primers within the assay. Sequence reads were collapsed and filtered to measure the absolute abundance of every unique TCRbeta CDR3 rearrangement. For each sample, productive Simpson clonality was calculated by taking the square root of Simpson's diversity index across productive rearrangements. As stored in TCRdb, this immuneACCESS dataset retains in-frame rearrangements with V and J assigned. A fraction of the clones does not appear; measured against another copy, unresolved V genes explain less than half of the discrepancy, and the remainder lacks a known reason. The DNA gave D and trimming, while V, J and clone size come from that table. For this sample the table gives around 150,000 clones, of which around nine tenths were detected only once. The ten largest account for 10% of the sample.

One collaborating source in Seattle enrolled patients while the patients were actively infected and followed the patients over time throughout the course of disease. The collaborating institutions used their own protocols to collect whole blood in K2EDTA tubes. For TCRbeta analysis, collaborator samples were shipped as frozen whole blood, as isolated PBMCs, or as DNA extracted from either sample type. The CDR3 holds 15 amino acids from the cysteine to the phenylalanine. Just the 45-base CDR3 DNA is kept, in frame starting at base 1. The germline ends are 17 bases apart after V is trimmed by 4 bases and J by 8 bases. Based on the germline V gene, the CDR1 and CDR2 sequences are SGHDN and FVKESK. Notes on this clone: Its antigen target is currently unknown. The input lacks base qualities; no much larger clone sits a single base away.

Findings and caveats that apply to the study as a whole: How much clinical and demographic metadata was included differed by source and by participant, and the metadata was provided uncurated.

The sequenced sample consisted of peripheral blood. This receptor chain uses TRBV14 and TRBJ1-4, with TRBD1 tentatively as D gene (5 bases match). The clonotype was recovered from a woman aged 70-85 years with COVID-19, enrolled during active disease. CDR3 loop: CASSLSAGSLEKLFF. The sequence in DNA is TGTGCCAGCAGCCTTTCTGCAGGGTCCCTAGAAAAACTGTTTTTT.